The rows below give T cell receptor beta chains drawn from one sample of a study of T-cell reconstitution after alpha-beta-depleted transplantation in children. TCRdb reanalysed the PCR reads using MiXCR and keeps one entry per CDR3 protein. The sample has 450,000 to 600,000 distinct CDR3 sequences; roughly 18% are singletons. Here the sequenced sample was PBMCs from the stem cell graft donor, taken from the stem cell graft. These receptors all come from a human donor who donated a stem cell graft to a child with acute lymphoblastic leukemia. CDR3s include the opening cysteine and the closing phenylalanine or tryptophan. The order of the fields is J gene, V gene, CDR3 protein.

>TRBJ1-1|TRBV20-1
CSARDPLGLEAFF
>TRBJ2-7|TRBV5-1
CASSLYGLRIYEQYF
>TRBJ2-7|TRBV27
CASKGTGAYEQYF
>TRBJ2-5|TRBV7-9
CASSPTRDEETQYF
>TRBJ2-7|TRBV5-1
CASMAGRDSYEQYF
>TRBJ1-1|TRBV19
CASIGTGGSNTEAFF
>TRBJ2-1|TRBV5-1
CASTMSRSSYNEQFF
>TRBJ2-3|TRBV6-1
CASRANGAKVAQYF
>TRBJ1-2|TRBV5-5
CASSSGDYGYTF
>TRBJ1-5|TRBV15
CATSGEGGNQPQHF
>TRBJ2-1|TRBV25-1
CASSPPGQGDEQFF
>TRBJ1-2|TRBV4-1
CASSQLGQGFRGYTF
>TRBJ2-1|TRBV29-1
CSAPGTAYNEQFF
>TRBJ2-1|TRBV30
CAWRGGLAGGYEQFF
>TRBJ2-3|TRBV20-1
CSASWRDFETYTDTQYF
>TRBJ1-1|TRBV18
CASSTGLGAGVNTEAFF
>TRBJ1-5|TRBV20-1
CSARGLGDNSNQPQHF
>TRBJ2-1|TRBV5-1
CASSYGLAGVLYNEQFF
>TRBJ2-3|TRBV7-6
CASSSPGLASDTQYF
>TRBJ1-2|TRBV7-9
CASSVRVNYGYTF
>TRBJ1-6|TRBV20-1
CSARDATGNNSPLHF
>TRBJ2-3|TRBV4-2
CASSLGEAGGSDTQYF
>TRBJ2-7|TRBV10-2
CASRVTNEQYF
>TRBJ1-1|TRBV5-1
CASSLDRAGGNEAFF
>TRBJ2-7|TRBV4-1
CASSQVAGGGYEQYF
>TRBJ2-5|TRBV15
CATSRDRGVQETQYF
>TRBJ2-3|TRBV4-1
CASSRGLGQDTQYF
>TRBJ2-5|TRBV5-1
CASSLEWGQETQYF
>TRBJ2-7|TRBV20-1
CSASDSPGTGGDEQYF
>TRBJ2-1|TRBV5-1
CASSHGLAGVRLDDEQFF
>TRBJ2-7|TRBV20-1
CSARDQGQGTYEQYF
>TRBJ2-2|TRBV7-9
CASSLGWRNSGELFF
>TRBJ2-1|TRBV4-1
CASSQGLAGVDEQFF
>TRBJ1-2|TRBV5-5
CASSNQGRTAIYGYTF
>TRBJ1-1|TRBV2
CASRTRGQYTEAFF
>TRBJ2-1|TRBV20-1
CSATSGTSGSLHEQFF
>TRBJ1-6|TRBV6-1
CASSPAGGSSYNSPLHF
>TRBJ2-2|TRBV12-3/TRBV12-4
CAICLAPHLAGYTGELFF
>TRBJ2-6|TRBV27
CASMRGPGANVLTF
>TRBJ2-6|TRBV27
CASSLRLAGTSGANVLTF
>TRBJ2-1|TRBV11-2
CASSFWGSSYNEQFF
>TRBJ2-7|TRBV27
CASSSGTEAYEQYF
>TRBJ1-6|TRBV3-1
CASSQDPAEYGSPLHF
>TRBJ2-2|TRBV5-1
CASSFFQGGTGELFF
>TRBJ1-1|TRBV5-1
CASSLGGIPKGTEAFF
>TRBJ2-7|TRBV5-6
CASSSLGLAAIYEQYF
>TRBJ2-1|TRBV27
CASSPGYSYNEQFF
>TRBJ1-3|TRBV5-6
CASSLPGTAASGDTIYF
>TRBJ2-7|TRBV12-3/TRBV12-4
CASRVVGTGYLGEQYF
>TRBJ1-1|TRBV29-1
CSVEKGRSEAFF
>TRBJ1-2|TRBV20-1
CPRTAGYTF
>TRBJ1-1|TRBV11-2
CASSPGWGRTEAFF
>TRBJ2-7|TRBV24-1
CATSDHGTGEIEQYF
>TRBJ2-7|TRBV6-2/TRBV6-3
CASSGLAGPYEQYF
>TRBJ2-3|TRBV4-1
CASSQESGFTDTQYF